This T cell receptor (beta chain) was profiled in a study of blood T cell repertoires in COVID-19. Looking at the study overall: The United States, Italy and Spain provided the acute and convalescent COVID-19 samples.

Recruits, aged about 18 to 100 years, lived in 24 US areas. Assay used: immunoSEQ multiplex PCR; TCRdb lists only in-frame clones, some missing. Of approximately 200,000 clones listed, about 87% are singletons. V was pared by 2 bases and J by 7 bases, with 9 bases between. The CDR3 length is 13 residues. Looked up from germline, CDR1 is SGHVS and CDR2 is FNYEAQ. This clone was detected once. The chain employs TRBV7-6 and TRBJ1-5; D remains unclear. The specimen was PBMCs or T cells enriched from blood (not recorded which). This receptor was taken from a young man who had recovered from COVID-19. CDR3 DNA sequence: TGTGCCAGCAGCTTAAGGTTGGGCCAGCCCCAGCATTTT. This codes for CASSLRLGQPQHF.